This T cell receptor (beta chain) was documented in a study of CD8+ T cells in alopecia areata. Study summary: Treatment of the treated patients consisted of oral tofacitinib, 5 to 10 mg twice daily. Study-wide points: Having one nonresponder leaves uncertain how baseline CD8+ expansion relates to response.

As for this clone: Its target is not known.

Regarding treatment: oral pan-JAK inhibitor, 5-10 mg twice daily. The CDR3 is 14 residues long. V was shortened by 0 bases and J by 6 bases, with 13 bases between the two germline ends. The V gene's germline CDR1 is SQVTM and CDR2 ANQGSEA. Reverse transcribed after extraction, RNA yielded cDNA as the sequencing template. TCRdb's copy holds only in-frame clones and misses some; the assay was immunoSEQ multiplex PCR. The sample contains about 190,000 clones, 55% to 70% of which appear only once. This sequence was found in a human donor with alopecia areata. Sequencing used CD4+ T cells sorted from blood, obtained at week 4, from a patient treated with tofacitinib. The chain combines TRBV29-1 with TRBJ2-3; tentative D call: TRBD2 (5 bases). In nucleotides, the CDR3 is TGCAGCGTTGAAGATTCGAGGGCCGCCGATACGCAGTATTTT. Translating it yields CSVEDSRAADTQYF.